The 15 T cell receptor beta chains listed next were all sequenced from one sample in a study of T-cell reconstitution after alpha-beta-depleted transplantation in children. Unique molecular identifiers were incorporated into the prepared TCRbeta library. TCRdb analysed the PCR reads with MiXCR anew, one entry per CDR3 protein. The table records a few hundred thousand distinct CDR3 sequences, over 9.5% of them present only once. Sequenced here: PBMCs from the stem cell graft donor, sampled from the stem cell graft. These receptor sequences come from a human donor who donated a stem cell graft to a child with SCID.

This clonotype was counted at least ten times. The chain uses TRBV7-3 and TRBJ2-1, with D hard to call. The CDR3 has 12 amino acids. CDR1 and CDR2 from the germline V gene are SGHTA and FQGTGA. The V end was cut by 3 bases, the J end by 7 bases, with 7 bases between. Written as DNA, the CDR3 is TGTGCCAGCAGCTTCACTCAGAATGAGCAGTTCTTC. Translating it yields CASSFTQNEQFF.

This rearrangement joins TRBV12-5 to TRBJ2-3; D gene ambiguous. CDR3 length: 15 residues. The germline CDR1 and CDR2 sequences are LGHNT and FRNRAP. The V gene lost 5 bases and the J gene lost 4 bases, with 16 bases spanning the gap. CDR3 DNA: TGTGCTAGTGGTCCCTCATTAGGGCCGCCAGATACGCAGTATTTT. It yields the protein CASGPSLGPPDTQYF.

This clonotype was detected many times. The rearrangement links TRBV6-5 to TRBJ2-4; no clear D. The CDR3 is made up of 13 amino acids. The germline V and J ends were trimmed by 2 bases and 4 bases, with 6 bases remaining between them. CDR1 is MNHEY, CDR2 SVGAGI, per germline. CDR3 coding DNA: TGTGCCAGCAGTTACGGGCCTAAAAACATTCAGTACTTC. It translates to CASSYGPKNIQYF.

The table lists this clonotype with many counts. The V and J genes are TRBV5-1 and TRBJ2-5; D ambiguous. V was cut by 2 bases and J by 3 bases, with 11 bases left in between. This CDR3 is 14 amino acids long. CDR1 is SGHRS, CDR2 YFSETQ, per germline. The DNA of the CDR3 is TGCGCCAGCAGCTTAATCGGGCCGGAAGAGACCCAGTACTTC. Residues: CASSLIGPEETQYF.

As for this clonotype: Possible read error: a much larger clone is one base away. The chain joins TRBV9 to TRBJ2-5, with 11 bases identical to TRBD2. The trim removed 0 bases at V and 0 bases at J, leaving 10 bases unmatched. The germline CDR1 and CDR2 sequences are SGDLS and YYNGEE. CDR3 length: 19 amino acids. The CDR3 coding sequence is TGTGCCAGCAGCGTAGCATCTAGCGGGGGGCTGGGGTACCAAGAGACCCAGTACTTC. Residues: CASSVASSGGLGYQETQYF. Supplemented by reference TRBV9 and TRBJ2-5, the full variable domain reads DSGVTQTPKHLITATGQRVTLRCSPRSGDLSVYWYQQSLDQGLQFLIQYYNGEERAKGNILERFSAQQFPDLHSELNLSSLELGDSALYFCASSVASSGGLGYQETQYFGPGTRLLVL.

This clonotype appeared many times. The CDR3 nucleotides are TGTGCCAGCAGTTTACGACTAGCGGGGGTCACAGATACGCAGTATTTT. Residues: CASSLRLAGVTDTQYF. The V gene is TRBV12-3 or TRBV12-4, the J gene TRBJ2-3; 12 nucleotides agree with TRBD2. The CDR3 runs to 16 residues. Trimming took 2 bases from V and 2 from J; bases not matched to a gene: 2.

The table lists this clonotype with many counts. The V and J genes are TRBV21-1 and TRBJ2-6; the table assigns TRBD2, which was not confirmed against the DNA. TRBV21-1 is a recognized pseudogene. The CDR3 is 19 amino acids. The CDR3 is CASSQCRQAIPSGANVLTF. Here the CDR3 DNA reads TGTGCCAGCAGCCAGTGCCGGCAGGCAATTCCCTCTGGGGCCAACGTCCTGACTTTC.

In its sample, this clonotype was seen a few times. CDR3 nucleotides: TGTGCCAGCAGTACCCGGACTAGCGGGGGCCAACCACCACGGGAGACCCAGTACTTC. Protein sequence: CASSTRTSGGQPPRETQYF. This sequence joins TRBV6-4 and TRBJ2-5; 13 nucleotides match TRBD2. Trimming removed 5 bases from V and 5 bases from J; junction bases left unmatched: 17. In germline, CDR1 is MRHNA, CDR2 SNTAGT. The CDR3 runs to 19 residues.

This clonotype has ten or more counts. The V and J genes are TRBV10-3 and TRBJ2-1, with D possibly being TRBD2 (7 bases). The CDR3 is 21 residues long. V gave up 1 base and J gave up 4 bases, with 29 bases separating them. The germline gives CDR1 ENHRY, CDR2 SYGVKD. CDR3 nucleotide sequence: TGTGCCATCAGTGAGTTCGGCGGGGGCCTCCTCCGCTCTCAAACATACAATGAGCAGTTCTTC. Translated: CAISEFGGGLLRSQTYNEQFF.

This clonotype was seen at least ten times. This chain joins TRBV25-1 and TRBJ1-5; the D is unclear. The CDR3 runs 13 residues. Germline V gene sequence: CDR1 MGHDK, CDR2 SYGVNS. Trimming stripped 5 bases from V and 0 bases from J, with 5 bases between. CDR3 amino acids: CASSSISNQPQHF. As DNA, the CDR3 is TGTGCCAGCAGTTCGATTAGCAATCAGCCCCAGCATTTT.

This clonotype was counted at least ten times. In DNA form, the CDR3 reads TGTGCCACGACGCAGCAGGGCATAGGATCACCCCTCCACTTT. Its protein is CATTQQGIGSPLHF. This chain joins TRBV7-2 and TRBJ1-6; D is possibly TRBD1 (5 bases). The V and J ends lost 10 bases and 10 bases respectively, with 20 bases between them. Germline CDR1 is SGHTA and CDR2 is FQGNSA. CDR3 length: 14 amino acids.

This clonotype occurred many times. The chain uses TRBV5-1 and TRBJ2-1, with 8 bases aligning to TRBD2. The CDR3 runs to 20 residues. Germline V gives CDR1 SGHRS, CDR2 YFSETQ. The junction had 17 bases not matched to a gene; V was cut back by 3 bases and J by 0 bases. The CDR3 DNA reads as TGCGCCAGCAGCTCGGGGGGGCGGGGGGTACGAATAGACTCCTACAATGAGCAGTTCTTC. It codes for CASSSGGRGVRIDSYNEQFF. The whole variable domain, remainder taken from reference TRBV5-1 and TRBJ2-1, is KAGVTQTPRYLIKTRGQQVTLSCSPISGHRSVSWYQQTPGQGLQFLFEYFSETQRNKGNFPGRFSGRQFSNSRSEMNVSTLELGDSALYLCASSSGGRGVRIDSYNEQFFGPGTRLTVL.

This clonotype was seen many times. This sequence joins TRBV29-1 and TRBJ2-3; 12 bases fit TRBD1. This CDR3 has 16 residues. From germline, CDR1 is SQVTM and CDR2 ANQGSEA. After removal of 8 bases from V and 0 bases from J, the junction contained 9 bases not matched to a gene. In nucleotides, the CDR3 is TGCAGCTTCGGACGGGACAGGGGGCTGAGCACAGATACGCAGTATTTT. This codes for CSFGRDRGLSTDTQYF.

This clonotype was observed a handful of times. J is TRBJ2-1 and V is TRBV27; no clear D. Trimming left V 2 bases short and J 4 bases short, with 6 bases between. There are 13 residues in the CDR3. Germline V gene data show CDR1 as MNHEY and CDR2 as SMNVEV (reference sequence). In nucleotides, the CDR3 is TGTGCCAGCAGTTTAACTCTGTACAATGAGCAGTTCTTC. Amino acid sequence: CASSLTLYNEQFF.

This clonotype was observed many times. J is TRBJ1-2 and V is TRBV3-1; 10 nucleotides align to TRBD1. Looked up from germline, CDR1 is LGHDT and CDR2 is YNNKEL (reference sequence). V trimming: 1 base; J trimming: 2 bases; junction bases outside the gene matches: 1. CDR3 length equals 15 residues. DNA of the CDR3: TGTGCCAGCAGCCAAGGGGGACAGGGGAACTATGGCTACACCTTC. Residues: CASSQGGQGNYGYTF. The entire variable domain, with the rest obtained from reference TRBV3-1 and TRBJ1-2, is as follows: DTAVSQTPKYLVTQMGNDKSIKCEQNLGHDTMYWYKQDSKKFLKIMFSYNNKELIINETVPNRFSPKSPDKAHLNLHINSLELGDSAVYFCASSQGGQGNYGYTFGSGTRLTVV.